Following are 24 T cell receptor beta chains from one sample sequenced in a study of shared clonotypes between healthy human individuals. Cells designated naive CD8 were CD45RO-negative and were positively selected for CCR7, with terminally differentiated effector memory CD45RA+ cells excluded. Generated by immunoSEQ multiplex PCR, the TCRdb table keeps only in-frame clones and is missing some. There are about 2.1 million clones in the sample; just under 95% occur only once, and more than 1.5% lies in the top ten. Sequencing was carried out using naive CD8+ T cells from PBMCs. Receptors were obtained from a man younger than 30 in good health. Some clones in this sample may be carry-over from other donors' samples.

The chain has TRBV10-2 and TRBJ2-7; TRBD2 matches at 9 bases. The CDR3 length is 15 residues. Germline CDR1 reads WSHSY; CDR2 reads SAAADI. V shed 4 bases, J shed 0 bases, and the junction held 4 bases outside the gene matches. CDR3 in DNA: TGCGCCAGCAGTGTTAGCGGGAGTAACTCCTACGAGCAGTACTTC. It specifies CASSVSGSNSYEQYF.

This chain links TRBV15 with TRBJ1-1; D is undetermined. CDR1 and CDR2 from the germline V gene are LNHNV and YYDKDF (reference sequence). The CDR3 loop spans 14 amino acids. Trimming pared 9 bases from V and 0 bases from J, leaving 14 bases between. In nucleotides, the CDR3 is TGTGCCACGAACCTCGGGAATGTGAACACTGAAGCTTTCTTT. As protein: CATNLGNVNTEAFF.

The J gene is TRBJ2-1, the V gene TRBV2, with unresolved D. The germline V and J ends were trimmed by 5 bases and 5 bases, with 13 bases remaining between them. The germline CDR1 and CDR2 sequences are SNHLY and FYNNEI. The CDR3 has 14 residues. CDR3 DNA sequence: TGTGCCAGCAGTCCCCCTGTGCGCCACAATGAGCAGTTCTTC. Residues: CASSPPVRHNEQFF.

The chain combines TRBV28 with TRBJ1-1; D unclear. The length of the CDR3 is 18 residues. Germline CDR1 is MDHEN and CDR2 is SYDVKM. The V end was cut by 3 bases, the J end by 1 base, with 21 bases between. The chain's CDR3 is CASSFLLAAINENTEAFF. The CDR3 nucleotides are TGTGCCAGCAGTTTTTTATTGGCCGCGATCAACGAGAACACTGAAGCTTTCTTT.

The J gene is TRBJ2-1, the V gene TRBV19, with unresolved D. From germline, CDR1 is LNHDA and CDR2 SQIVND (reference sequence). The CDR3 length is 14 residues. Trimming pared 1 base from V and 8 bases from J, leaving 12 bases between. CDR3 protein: CASSIGYSIDEQFF. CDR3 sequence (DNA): TGTGCCAGTAGTATAGGTTACAGTATCGATGAGCAGTTCTTC.

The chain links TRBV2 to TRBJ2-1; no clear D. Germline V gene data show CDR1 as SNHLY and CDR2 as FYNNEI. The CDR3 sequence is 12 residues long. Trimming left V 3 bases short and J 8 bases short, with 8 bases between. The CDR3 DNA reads TGTGCCAGCAGTGACACTTCTGATGAGCAGTTCTTC. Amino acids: CASSDTSDEQFF.

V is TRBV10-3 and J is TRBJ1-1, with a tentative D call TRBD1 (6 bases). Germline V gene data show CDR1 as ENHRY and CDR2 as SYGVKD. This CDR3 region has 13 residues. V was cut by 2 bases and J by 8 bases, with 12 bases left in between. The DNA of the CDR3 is TGTGCCATCAGTGAGCAAGGGGGACCCGAAGCTTTCTTT. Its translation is CAISEQGGPEAFF.

CDR3: CASSSNSGRAYNEQFF. The CDR3 bases are TGTGCCAGCAGCTCAAATAGCGGGAGAGCCTACAATGAGCAGTTCTTC. The chain carries TRBV7-3 and TRBJ2-1, with 9 bases matching TRBD2. Trimming removed 4 bases from V and 2 bases from J; junction bases left unmatched: 6. Germline V gives CDR1 SGHTA, CDR2 FQGTGA. This CDR3 spans 16 amino acids.

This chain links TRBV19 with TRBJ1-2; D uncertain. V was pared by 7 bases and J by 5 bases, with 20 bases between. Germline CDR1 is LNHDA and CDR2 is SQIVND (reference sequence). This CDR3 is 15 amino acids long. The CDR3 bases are TGTGCCAGTACCGGTTCCTGGCGAAACTCTTATGGCTACACCTTC. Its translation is CASTGSWRNSYGYTF.

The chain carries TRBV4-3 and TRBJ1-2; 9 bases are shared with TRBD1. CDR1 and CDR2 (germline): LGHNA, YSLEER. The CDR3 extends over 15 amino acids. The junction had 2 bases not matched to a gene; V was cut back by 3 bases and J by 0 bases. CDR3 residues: CASSHRTGANYGYTF. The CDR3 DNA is TGCGCCAGCAGCCACCGGACAGGGGCTAACTATGGCTACACCTTC.

The CDR3 reads CAWYRGLEGYTF. CDR3 sequence (DNA): TGTGCCTGGTACCGAGGTCTGGAGGGCTACACCTTC. This chain links TRBV30 with TRBJ1-2; D is ambiguous. CDR3 size: 12 residues. Trimming pared 5 bases from V and 8 bases from J, leaving 15 bases between. CDR1 and CDR2 (germline): GTSNPN, SVGIG (reference sequence).

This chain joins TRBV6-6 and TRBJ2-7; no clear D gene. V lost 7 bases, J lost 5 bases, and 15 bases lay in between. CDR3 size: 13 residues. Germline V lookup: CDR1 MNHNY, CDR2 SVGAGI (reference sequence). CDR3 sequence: CASTLDLEDEQYF. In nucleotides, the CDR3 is TGTGCCAGCACCCTAGACTTAGAGGACGAGCAGTACTTC.

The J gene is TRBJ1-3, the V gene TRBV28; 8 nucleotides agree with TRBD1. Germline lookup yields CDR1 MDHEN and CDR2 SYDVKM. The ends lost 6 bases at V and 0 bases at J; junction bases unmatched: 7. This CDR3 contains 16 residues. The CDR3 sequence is CASSPDRARSGNTIYF. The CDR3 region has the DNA TGTGCCAGCAGCCCGGACAGGGCTCGCTCTGGAAACACCATATATTTT.

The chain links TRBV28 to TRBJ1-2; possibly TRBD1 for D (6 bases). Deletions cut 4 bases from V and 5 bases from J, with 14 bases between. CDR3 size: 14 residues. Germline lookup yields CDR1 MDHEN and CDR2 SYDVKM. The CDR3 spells CASSSFTGRYGYTF. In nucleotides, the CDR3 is TGTGCCAGCAGTTCCTTCACAGGGCGGTATGGCTACACCTTC.

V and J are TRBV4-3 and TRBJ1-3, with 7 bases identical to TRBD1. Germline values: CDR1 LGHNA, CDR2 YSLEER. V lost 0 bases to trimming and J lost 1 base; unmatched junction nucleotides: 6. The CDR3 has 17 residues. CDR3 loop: CASSQDRSRGSGNTIYF. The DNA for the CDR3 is TGCGCCAGCAGCCAAGATCGATCCAGGGGGTCTGGAAACACCATATATTTT.

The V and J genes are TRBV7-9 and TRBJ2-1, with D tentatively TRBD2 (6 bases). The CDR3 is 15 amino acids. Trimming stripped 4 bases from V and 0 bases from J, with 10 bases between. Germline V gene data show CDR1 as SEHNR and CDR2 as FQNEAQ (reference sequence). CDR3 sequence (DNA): TGTGCCAGCAGCTCCCGGGAGAGCTCCTACAATGAGCAGTTCTTC. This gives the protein CASSSRESSYNEQFF.

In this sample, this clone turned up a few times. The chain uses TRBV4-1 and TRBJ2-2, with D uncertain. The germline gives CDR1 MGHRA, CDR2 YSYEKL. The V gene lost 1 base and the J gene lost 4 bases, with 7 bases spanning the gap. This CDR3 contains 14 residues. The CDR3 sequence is CASSQGEITGELFF. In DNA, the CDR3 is TGCGCCAGCAGCCAAGGGGAAATCACCGGGGAGCTGTTTTTT.

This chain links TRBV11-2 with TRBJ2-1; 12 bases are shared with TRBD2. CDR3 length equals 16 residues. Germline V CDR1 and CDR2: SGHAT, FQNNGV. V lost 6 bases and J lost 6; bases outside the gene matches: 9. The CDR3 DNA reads TGTGCCAGCAGGCTAGCGGGAGGGCCTTCGGGCAATGAGCAGTTCTTC. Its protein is CASRLAGGPSGNEQFF.

The CDR3 sequence is CASSPDPPAGEQYF. As DNA, the CDR3 is TGTGCCAGCAGCCCCGATCCCCCCGCCGGCGAGCAGTACTTC. The chain carries TRBV7-3 and TRBJ2-7; D unclear. The CDR3 contains 14 residues. V was clipped by 5 bases and J by 6 bases, with 17 bases between them. The V gene's germline CDR1 is SGHTA and CDR2 FQGTGA.

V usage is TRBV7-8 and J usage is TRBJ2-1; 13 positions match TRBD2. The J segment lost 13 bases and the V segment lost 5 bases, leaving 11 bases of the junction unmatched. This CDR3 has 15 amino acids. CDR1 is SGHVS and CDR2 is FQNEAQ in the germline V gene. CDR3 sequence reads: CASSETSGRARLQFF. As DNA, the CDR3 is TGTGCCAGCAGCGAAACTAGCGGGAGGGCCCGTCTTCAGTTCTTC.

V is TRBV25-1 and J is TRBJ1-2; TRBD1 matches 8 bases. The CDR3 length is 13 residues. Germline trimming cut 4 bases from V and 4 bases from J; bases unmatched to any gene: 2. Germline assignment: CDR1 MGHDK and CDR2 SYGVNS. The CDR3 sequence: CASSVGTGYGYTF. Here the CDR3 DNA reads TGTGCCAGCAGTGTCGGGACAGGCTATGGCTACACCTTC.

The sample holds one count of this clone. The CDR3 loop reads CASSLGLPNQPQHF. CDR3 bases: TGTGCCAGCAGTCTCGGACTGCCAAATCAGCCCCAGCATTTT. J is TRBJ1-5 and V is TRBV27; D remains ambiguous. Trimming took 5 bases from V and 4 from J, leaving 12 bases between them. The CDR3 totals 14 residues. The germline V gene has CDR1 MNHEY and CDR2 SMNVEV (reference sequence).

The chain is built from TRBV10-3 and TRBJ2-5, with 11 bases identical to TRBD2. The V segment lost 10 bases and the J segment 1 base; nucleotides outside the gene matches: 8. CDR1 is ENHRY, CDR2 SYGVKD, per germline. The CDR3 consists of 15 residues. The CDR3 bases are TGTGCCACCAGCGCTAGCGGGAGGTCCCAAGAGACCCAGTACTTC. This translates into CATSASGRSQETQYF.

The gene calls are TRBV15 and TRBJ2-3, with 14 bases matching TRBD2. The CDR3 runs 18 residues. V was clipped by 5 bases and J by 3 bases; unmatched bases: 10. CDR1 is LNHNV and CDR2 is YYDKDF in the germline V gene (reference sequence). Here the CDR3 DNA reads TGTGCCACCAGCCCGACTAAGACTAGCGGGAGGGCTACAGATACGCAGTATTTT. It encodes CATSPTKTSGRATDTQYF.